This paragraph covers one T cell receptor beta chain sequence. Original processing notes: Reference gene primer amplification yielded estimated nucleated cell counts. Repertoires were generated with immunoSEQ multiplex PCR, while TCRdb's copy carries only in-frame clones and drops some. The V and J calls and clone size are taken from that table; D and trimming were inferred from the DNA. The sample carries some 320,000 clones, more than 75% recorded once. This sample was taken from a study of blood T cell repertoires in COVID-19. Study information: Whether acute or convalescent, the COVID-19 samples came from the United States, Italy and Spain.

The study recruited people aged about 18 to 95 years across 24 US areas. CDR1 and CDR2 (germline): SGDLS, YYNGEE. Trimming took 5 bases from V and 6 from J; bases not matched to a gene: 10. This CDR3 is built from 15 residues. The TCR comes from a man between 60 and 75 years old who had recovered from COVID-19. The material sequenced was PBMCs or T cells enriched from blood (not recorded which). The V call is TRBV9, the J call TRBJ2-3; 9 bases match TRBD1. CDR3 DNA: TGTGCCAGCAGTCGACAGGGGGGGGCTAAGGATACGCAGTATTTT. It translates to CASSRQGGAKDTQYF.